This TCR beta chain appears in the sequencing data of a study of CD8+ T cells in alopecia areata (dated by TCRdb to 2016 to 2019). In terms of the full investigation: The treated patients, all with moderate-to-severe alopecia areata, were enrolled in an open-label pilot trial of oral tofacitinib given at 5 to 10 mg twice daily. Scalp clonality was compared among normal scalp (n=4), patchy alopecia areata scalp (n=8), and alopecia totalis/universalis scalp (n=8). Patients stayed on tofacitinib for 6 to 18 months and then had 6 months of follow-up off drug so that delayed response and recurrence could be assessed. Scalp tissue and sorted CD4+ and CD8+ peripheral blood T cells from patchy and totalis/universalis alopecia areata patients and from healthy controls were covered by human TCRbeta sequencing. RNA was obtained with the PAXgene miRNA kit for fixed scalp, the miRNeasy kit for PBMCs, and the RNeasy kit for mouse skin. The study used high-throughput TCRbeta sequencing to examine T cell clonal expansion in alopecia areata, in both the C3H/HeJ mouse model and human patients. Amplification of TCRbeta CDR3 regions was done by immunoSEQ multiplex PCR using 35 Vbeta forward primers and 13 Jbeta reverse primers. Tofacitinib-treated patients had biopsies at baseline and at 4 and 24 weeks of treatment, with a later scalp biopsy in several patients.

Overall results and qualifications from the work: Compared with mice, TCR sequences shared between patients were less clear, possibly partly because of HLA diversity across the patient population. Scalp TCR repertoire analysis is complicated because resident alphabeta T cells in normal human skin are also sequenced, whereas mouse skin is dominated by gammadelta T cells. Compared with normal scalp, lesional scalp, particularly in alopecia totalis/universalis, had higher clonality and more expanded CD8+ clones, which suggests antigenic drive.

This sample's time point label indicates: baseline before oral tofacitinib. Lesional scalp punch biopsies and peripheral blood were collected from alopecia areata patients. PBMCs were isolated by density centrifugation and stained for CD3, CD4 and CD8, and CD4+ and CD8+ T cells were sorted on a FACSAria. This clone was counted a few times. Its antigen is currently not known. The sample holds no much larger clone one base away, and base qualities are not on file. The CDR3 spans 12 residues, from the cysteine through the phenylalanine. Only the CDR3 portion is preserved as DNA: 36 bases, with reading frame beginning at the first base. CDR1 and CDR2, looked up from the germline V gene, are MNHEY and SVGAGI. V is shortened by 6 bases, J by 8 bases, and the region joining them spans 8 bases. The library was generated by the immunoSEQ multiplex PCR assay. RNA was extracted from all samples and reverse transcribed into cDNA, which served as template for TCR sequencing. First-strand cDNA was synthesized using SuperScript III with a 2:1 mix of oligo-dT and random hexamers. Amplification bias was assessed with a synthetic immune receptor repertoire, and residual bias was removed computationally. Turning to the authors' computational methods: After raw reads were preprocessed to remove errors, the CDR3 was defined following IMGT conventions as running from the conserved cysteine to phenylalanine. Clonality was computed by normalizing Shannon entropy by log2 of the number of productive unique TCRs and subtracting the result from 1. Scalp TCRbeta sequences were cross-referenced with sorted blood CD4 and CD8 repertoires so that the CD4 or CD8 identity of scalp clones could be inferred. What TCRdb holds here is the immuneACCESS table cut down to in-frame rearrangements. Part of the clones is not present; checked against another copy, under half of the missing clones reflect an unresolved V gene, and the others are unexplained. The V and J calls and clone size are taken from that table; D and trimming were inferred from the DNA. Present in this sample are some 120,000 clones, about 57% of which were seen just once. The biggest ten clones account for less than 5.5% of the sample.

The chain uses TRBV6-5 and TRBJ1-6; a confident D gene designation cannot be given. Sample: CD4+ T cells sorted from blood, taken at week 0. The source of this sequence is a human donor with alopecia areata. The base sequence is TGTGCCAGCAGCTCCCCCGATTCACCCCTCCACTTT. Its translation reads: CASSSPDSPLHF.